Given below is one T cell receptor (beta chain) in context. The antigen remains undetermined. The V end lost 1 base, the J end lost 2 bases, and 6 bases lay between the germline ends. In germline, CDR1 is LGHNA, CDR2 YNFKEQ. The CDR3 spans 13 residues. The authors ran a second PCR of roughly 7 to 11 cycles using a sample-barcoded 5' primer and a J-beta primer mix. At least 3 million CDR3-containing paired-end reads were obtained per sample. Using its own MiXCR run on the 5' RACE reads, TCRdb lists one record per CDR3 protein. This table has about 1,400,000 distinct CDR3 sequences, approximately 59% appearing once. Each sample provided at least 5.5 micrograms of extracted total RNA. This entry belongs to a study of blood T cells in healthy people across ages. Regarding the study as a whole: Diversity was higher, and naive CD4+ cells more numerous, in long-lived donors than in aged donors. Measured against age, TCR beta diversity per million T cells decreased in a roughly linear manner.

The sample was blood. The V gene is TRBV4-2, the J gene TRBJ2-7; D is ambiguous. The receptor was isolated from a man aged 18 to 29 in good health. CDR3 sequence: CASSQVITYEQYF. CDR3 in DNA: TGTGCCAGCAGCCAAGTGATCACCTACGAGCAGTACTTC.